This T cell receptor beta chain was sequenced in a study of cytomegalovirus exposure and HLA in healthy donors. Study findings and constraints: The study carried out a later analysis of TCR beta sequences. It associated some 18,000 of them with specific HLA alleles at a false discovery rate of 0.05. Earlier findings revealed that most TCR beta V segments proved productive either about 87% or about 30% of the time.

The PCR ran on 60 Vbeta and 13 Jbeta primers. Sequencing was performed with immunoSEQ multiplex PCR; in TCRdb, only in-frame clones are kept and a portion is missing. This table holds 200,000 to 250,000 clones, about 85% found once. The V end lost 4 bases, the J end lost 4 bases, and 10 bases lay between the germline ends. The CDR3 extends over 13 amino acids. Germline V gene lookup returns CDR1 MNHEY and CDR2 SVGAGI. This clone has a handful of counts. Its antigen is undetermined. The sample was PBMCs. This chain links TRBV6-5 with TRBJ1-2; D is undetermined. The source of this sequence is a girl under 10 years old in good health and CMV-seronegative. The CDR3 DNA reads as TGTGCCAGCAGTTTGGGCCACCTCTATGGCTACACCTTC. Its translation: CASSLGHLYGYTF.